The clone carrying this TCR beta chain was detected a few times. The antigen is undetermined. This specimen comes from a study of T cell responses to AZD1222 COVID-19 vaccine. Study results and caveats: Clonal diversity was possibly underestimated, and white British individuals and females predominated among donors. The number of AZD1222 recipients seropositive at baseline was only five or six. Repertoire sampling happened only post peak T cell response.

The assay was immunoSEQ multiplex PCR, and TCRdb's table has in-frame clones only and misses some. This table holds 95,000 to 110,000 clones, 92% found once. The CDR3 runs to 14 residues. The germline V gene has CDR1 KGHDR and CDR2 SFDVKD. Trimming shortened V by 6 bases and J by 0 bases, and 8 bases separated the two germline ends. The TCR sequence derives from an adult who received the AZD1222 COVID-19 vaccine. This sample comprised peripheral blood, obtained 28 days after the second AZD1222 dose. The V and J genes are TRBV24-1 and TRBJ2-1; a possible D gene is TRBD2 (6 bases). The CDR3: CATSFGSSYNEQFF. CDR3 sequence (DNA): TGTGCCACCAGTTTCGGGAGCTCCTACAATGAGCAGTTCTTC.